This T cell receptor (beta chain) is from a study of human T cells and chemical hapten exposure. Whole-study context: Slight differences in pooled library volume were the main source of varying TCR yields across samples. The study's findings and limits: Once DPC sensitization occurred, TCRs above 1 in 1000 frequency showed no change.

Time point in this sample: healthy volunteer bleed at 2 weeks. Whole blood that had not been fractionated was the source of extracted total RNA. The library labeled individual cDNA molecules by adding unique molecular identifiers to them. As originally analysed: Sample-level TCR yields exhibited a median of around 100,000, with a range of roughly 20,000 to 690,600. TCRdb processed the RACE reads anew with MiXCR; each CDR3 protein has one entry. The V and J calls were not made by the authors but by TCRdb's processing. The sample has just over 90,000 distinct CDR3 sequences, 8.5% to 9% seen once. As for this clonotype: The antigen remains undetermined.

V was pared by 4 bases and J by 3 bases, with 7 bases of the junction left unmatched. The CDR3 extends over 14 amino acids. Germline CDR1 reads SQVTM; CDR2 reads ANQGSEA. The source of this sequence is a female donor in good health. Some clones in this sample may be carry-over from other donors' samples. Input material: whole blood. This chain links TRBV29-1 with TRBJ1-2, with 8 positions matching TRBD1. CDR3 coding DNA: TGCAGCGTTGGACAGGGGAGTATCTACTATGGCTACACCTTC. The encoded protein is CSVGQGSIYYGYTF.